The next 12 T cell receptor beta chains were all read from a single sample in a study of shared clonotypes between healthy human individuals. Libraries were prepared by immunoSEQ multiplex PCR; TCRdb keeps only in-frame clonotypes and omits some of them. The table lists approximately 980,000 clones, about 80% of them singletons. The sample was memory CD4+ T cells sorted from blood. Subset reported: CD45RA-negative fraction. All receptors derive from a young man in good health.

The V call is TRBV6-6, the J call TRBJ1-5; D is undetermined. Germline V gives CDR1 MNHNY, CDR2 SVGAGI (reference sequence). The CDR3 is 15 residues long. V lost 1 base, J lost 6 bases, and 13 bases lay in between. The CDR3 region has the DNA TGTGCCAGCAGTTACTTTCAGATCCCCCCTCAGCCCCAGCATTTT. Amino acid sequence: CASSYFQIPPQPQHF.

V is TRBV21-1 and J is TRBJ2-2; the table gives TRBD2 as D, unverified against the DNA. TRBV21-1 is tagged as a pseudogene. The CDR3 has 12 residues. The DNA of the CDR3 is TGTGCCAGCAACTACATCACCGGGGAGCTGTTTTTT. As protein: CASNYITGELFF.

Only a few counts were recorded for this clone. This rearrangement joins TRBV9 to TRBJ1-6; no reliable D call. CDR1 is SGDLS, CDR2 YYNGEE, per germline. Trimming pared 0 bases from V and 8 bases from J, leaving 9 bases between. CDR3 size: 14 residues. CDR3 loop: CASSVGGSDSPLHF. The CDR3 coding sequence is TGTGCCAGCAGCGTAGGAGGGTCGGATTCACCCCTCCACTTT. The whole variable domain, filled in from reference TRBV9 and TRBJ1-6, reads DSGVTQTPKHLITATGQRVTLRCSPRSGDLSVYWYQQSLDQGLQFLIQYYNGEERAKGNILERFSAQQFPDLHSELNLSSLELGDSALYFCASSVGGSDSPLHFGNGTRLTVT.

This clone was counted once. The chain links TRBV5-1 to TRBJ2-7, with D perhaps TRBD1 (7 bases). The V gene's germline CDR1 is SGHRS and CDR2 YFSETQ. V shed 1 base and J shed 5 bases, with 13 bases lying between them. The length of the CDR3 is 14 residues. Written as DNA, the CDR3 is TGCGCCAGCAGCTTGTGGGCAGGGGGGAACGAGCAGTACTTC. Amino acid sequence: CASSLWAGGNEQYF.

This chain uses TRBV25-1 with TRBJ2-2; D is unresolved. The CDR3 runs 15 residues. Germline CDR1 and CDR2: MGHDK and SYGVNS. V lost 1 base, J lost 3 bases, and 9 bases lay in between. CDR3 residues: CASSEWASDTGELFF. DNA for the CDR3: TGTGCCAGCAGTGAATGGGCTAGTGACACCGGGGAGCTGTTTTTT.

This clone occurred once. The V call is TRBV28, the J call TRBJ2-7, with D possibly being TRBD1 (5 bases). The germline gives CDR1 MDHEN, CDR2 SYDVKM. Deletions cut 1 base from V and 3 bases from J, with 10 bases between. The CDR3 covers 14 residues. Here the CDR3 DNA reads TGTGCCAGCAGTTTATCCCAGGGCGTCTACGAGCAGTACTTC. Its translation: CASSLSQGVYEQYF.

The rearrangement joins TRBV7-8 to TRBJ2-3; no clear D gene. V was cut by 1 base and J by 2 bases, with 13 bases left in between. Germline CDR1 is SGHVS and CDR2 is FQNEAQ. The CDR3 consists of 16 residues. In nucleotides, the CDR3 is TGTGCCAGCAGCTTAGATGGGGAAAGACCCACAGATACGCAGTATTTT. Translating it yields CASSLDGERPTDTQYF. The full variable domain, in which reference TRBV7-8 and TRBJ2-3 provide the parts outside the CDR3, is GAGVSQSPRYKVAKRGQDVALRCDPISGHVSLFWYQQALGQGPEFLTYFQNEAQLDKSGLPSDRFFAERPEGSVSTLKIQRTQQEDSAVYLCASSLDGERPTDTQYFGPGTRLTVL.

The chain is built from TRBV21-1 and TRBJ2-2; the table's D call of TRBD2 was not tested on the DNA. TRBV21-1 is designated a pseudogene. There are 15 residues in the CDR3. For the CDR3, the DNA is TGTGCCAGCAACGTAGCCGGGACTAGCACCGGGGAGCTGTTTTTT. Translated: CASNVAGTSTGELFF.

V gene TRBV30 combines with J gene TRBJ2-7; TRBD1 aligns across 7 bases. The V gene end was trimmed by 2 bases and the J gene end by 2 bases; junction bases not matched to a gene: 6. In germline, CDR1 is GTSNPN, CDR2 SVGIG (reference sequence). The CDR3 contains 14 residues. As DNA, the CDR3 is TGTGCCTGGAGTCCAACCGGGACAGCCTACGAGCAGTACTTC. It specifies CAWSPTGTAYEQYF. The full variable domain, its missing parts supplied by reference TRBV30 and TRBJ2-7, is SQTIHQWPATLVQPVGSPLSLECTVEGTSNPNLYWYRQAAGRGLQLLFYSVGIGQISSEVPQNLSASRPQDRQFILSSKKLLLSDSGFYLCAWSPTGTAYEQYFGPGTRLTVT.

The chain links TRBV11-2 to TRBJ2-6; D remains unclear. CDR1 is SGHAT, CDR2 FQNNGV, per germline. Trimming removed 6 bases at V and 6 bases at J, with 6 bases between. CDR3 size: 12 residues. CDR3 bases: TGTGCCAGCAGAGGAGAGGCCAACGTCCTGACTTTC. It encodes CASRGEANVLTF.

This rearrangement joins TRBV28 to TRBJ2-1; 14 bases fit TRBD2. The CDR3 length is 15 residues. CDR1 is MDHEN and CDR2 is SYDVKM in the germline V gene. The V segment lost 5 bases and the J segment 9 bases; nucleotides outside the gene matches: 6. The CDR3 sequence is CASSPTSGGASEQFF. CDR3 sequence (DNA): TGTGCCAGCAGTCCGACTAGCGGGGGGGCCTCTGAGCAGTTCTTC.

The chain has TRBV5-6 and TRBJ1-1, with D maybe TRBD1 (6 bases). CDR3 length: 14 residues. Trimming left V 0 bases short and J 11 bases short, with 17 bases between. Germline CDR1 reads SGHDT; CDR2 reads YYEEEE. The CDR3 coding sequence is TGTGCCAGCAGCTTGGCCGCAGGGGTACGTGAGGCTTTCTTT. It translates to CASSLAAGVREAFF.